A single sample gave rise to the 14 T cell receptor gamma chains below, sequenced in a study of gammadelta T cells in human blood. TCRdb reapplied CATT to the RT-PCR reads. The sample records about 150 gamma-chain clones, 35% to 45% being singletons. Sequencing was performed on Vgamma9Vdelta2 gamma-delta T cells from cord blood. The origin of the receptors is a newborn.

By proportion, this clone is hyperexpanded. A much larger clone lies a single base off, so this may be a read error. The same CDR3 is also encoded by other DNA sequences in this sample. The V gene is TRGV9, the J gene TRGJP. The V segment lost 0 bases and the J segment 6 bases; nucleotides outside the gene matches: 2. Looked up from germline, CDR1 is GITISATS and CDR2 is ISYDGTV (reference sequence). CDR3 length equals 16 residues. In DNA form, the CDR3 reads TGTGCCTTGTGGGAGGTGCGAGAGTTGGGCAAAAAAATCAAGGTATTT. It specifies CALWEVRELGKKIKVF.

This clone has just one count. A far larger clone is only one base removed, so a read error is likely. This sample includes further DNA sequences coding for the same CDR3. The chain is built from TRGV10 and TRGJP1. TRGV10 is known as an ORF, though its function is uncertain. The CDR3 covers 14 residues. The V segment lost 12 bases and the J segment 3 bases; nucleotides outside the gene matches: 11. CDR3 region: CAAWDFPTGWFKIF. CDR3 nucleotides: TGTGCTGCATGGGATTTTCCCACTGGTTGGTTCAAGATATTT.

Points on this clone: A much larger clone differs from this one at a single base, so this may be a read error. Other nucleotide sequences in the sample specify the same CDR3. The chain has TRGV9 and TRGJ1 or TRGJ2. The CDR3 has 14 amino acids. CDR1 is GITISATS, CDR2 ISYDGTV, per germline (reference sequence). The DNA of the CDR3 is TGTGCCTTGTGGGAGGTGCTACCTTATTATAAGAAACTCTTC. As protein: CALWEVLPYYKKLF.

In the case of this clone: Since a much larger clone is just one base distant, this may be a read error. The chain recombines TRGV9 with TRGJ1 or TRGJ2. The CDR3 is 13 amino acids. From germline, CDR1 is GITISATS and CDR2 ISYDGTV (reference sequence). The CDR3 bases are TGTGCCTTGTGGGAGGTGAATTATTATAAGAACCTCTTT. It codes for CALWEVNYYKNLF.

By its share, this clone is large (0.1 to 1%). This sequence joins TRGV9 and TRGJ1 or TRGJ2. From germline, CDR1 is GITISATS and CDR2 ISYDGTV (reference sequence). This CDR3 is built from 13 residues. J lost 1 base, V lost 2 bases, and 2 bases had no gene match. The CDR3 DNA sequence: TGTGCCTTGTGGGAGGCTAATTATTATAAGAAACTCTTT. This codes for CALWEANYYKKLF.

Regarding this clone: A much larger clonotype is one base distant, so this may be a read error. Other DNA sequences in the sample encode the same CDR3. This rearrangement joins TRGV9 to TRGJ1 or TRGJ2. CDR3 size: 14 residues. V lost 0 bases and J lost 4; bases outside the gene matches: 6. The germline V gene has CDR1 GITISATS and CDR2 ISYDGTV (reference sequence). For the CDR3, the DNA is TGTGCCTTGTGGGAGGTGCTACCATATTATAAGAAACTCTTT. This codes for CALWEVLPYYKKLF.

Comments on this clone: This may arise from a read error, as a much more abundant clone is one base away. Other nucleotide sequences in the sample specify the same CDR3. The J gene is TRGJP1, the V gene TRGV8. The CDR3 contains 14 residues. Germline values: CDR1 VENAVY, CDR2 YDSYNSRV. CDR3 sequence (DNA): TGTGCCACATGGGGTCATACCACTGGTTGGTTCAAGATATTT. Protein sequence: CATWGHTTGWFKIF.

On this clone: A read error is likely here: a far larger clone is one base away. This chain connects TRGV9 to TRGJP. The CDR3 totals 17 residues. Germline CDR1 and CDR2: GITISATS and ISYDGTV (reference sequence). This CDR3 reads CALWETFKELGKKIEVF. The CDR3 nucleotides are TGTGCCTTGTGGGAGACCTTTAAAGAGTTGGGCAAAAAAATCGAGGTATTT.

The chain has TRGV9 and TRGJP. The germline gives CDR1 GITISATS, CDR2 ISYDGTV (reference sequence). The CDR3 loop spans 17 amino acids. V trimming: 4 bases; J trimming: 10 bases; junction bases outside the gene matches: 13. This chain's CDR3 is CALWDSSLGLGKKIKVF. DNA for the CDR3: TGTGCCTTGTGGGACTCGAGTTTAGGTTTGGGCAAAAAAATCAAGGTATTT.

Note on this clone: A far larger clone is one nucleotide away, so this likely arose from a read error. The V gene is TRGV10, the J gene TRGJP1. TRGV10 counts as an open reading frame of uncertain function. J lost 4 bases, V lost 8 bases, and 8 bases had no gene match. CDR3 length: 14 residues. The CDR3 DNA reads as TGTGCTGCGTGGGATTATAGCACTGGTTGGTTCAAGATATTT. Protein product: CAAWDYSTGWFKIF.

Note on this clone: A far larger clone is off by one base, so a read error is likely. The chain couples TRGV10 to TRGJP1. TRGV10 is an ORF, with its function uncertain. The CDR3 consists of 13 residues. The CDR3 protein is CAAWDYTGWFEIF. As DNA, the CDR3 is TGTGCTGCGTGGGATTATACTGGTTGGTTCGAGATATTT.

This clone turned up a few times. Only one base separates this from a far larger clonotype, so it likely reflects a read error. The rearrangement links TRGV9 to TRGJ1 or TRGJ2. CDR1 and CDR2 from the germline V gene are GITISATS and ISYDGTV (reference sequence). The CDR3 runs 17 residues. CDR3 sequence (DNA): TGTGCCTTGTGGGAGGTACCTTCGGGAATTCGACCTAGAAAGAAAATCTTT. This sequence encodes CALWEVPSGIRPRKKIF.

This clone has a handful of counts. A far more abundant clone sits one base away, making this likely a read error. In the same sample, other DNA sequences code for this CDR3. The chain couples TRGV9 to TRGJP. CDR3 length: 17 amino acids. Germline CDR1 is GITISATS and CDR2 is ISYDGTV (reference sequence). In DNA form, the CDR3 reads TGTGCCTTGTGGGAGACCTTTAAAGAGTTAGGCAAAAAAATCAAGGTATTT. It codes for CALWETFKELGKKIKVF.

Regarding this clone: A far larger clone is a single base away, which makes a read error likely. The chain links TRGV9 to TRGJP. This CDR3 comprises 17 residues. Looked up from germline, CDR1 is GITISATS and CDR2 is ISYDGTV (reference sequence). The CDR3 here is CALWETFKELGKKITVF. CDR3 DNA: TGTGCCTTGTGGGAGACCTTTAAAGAGTTGGGCAAAAAAATCACGGTATTT.